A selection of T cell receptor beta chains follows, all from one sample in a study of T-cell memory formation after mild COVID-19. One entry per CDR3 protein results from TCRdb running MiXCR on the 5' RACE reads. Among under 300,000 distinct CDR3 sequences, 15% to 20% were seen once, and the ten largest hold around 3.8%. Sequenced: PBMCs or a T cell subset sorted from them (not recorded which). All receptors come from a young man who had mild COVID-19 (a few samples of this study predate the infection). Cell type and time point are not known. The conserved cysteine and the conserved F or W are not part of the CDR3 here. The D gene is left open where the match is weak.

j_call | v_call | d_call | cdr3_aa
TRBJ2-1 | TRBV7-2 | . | ASSLAGVDIEQF
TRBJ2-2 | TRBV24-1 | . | ATRASGSGELF
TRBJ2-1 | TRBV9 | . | ASSVGAGWQF
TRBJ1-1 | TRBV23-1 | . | ASSQANPGCNIGGTEAF
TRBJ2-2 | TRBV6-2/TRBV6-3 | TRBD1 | ASRPTRDSGELF
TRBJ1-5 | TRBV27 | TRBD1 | ASSSRTGGGPQH
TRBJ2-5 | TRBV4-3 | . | ASSPRGGVGETQY
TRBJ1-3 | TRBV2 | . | ASSVSDGSGNTIY
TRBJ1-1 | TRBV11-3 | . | ASSFDSSASEAF
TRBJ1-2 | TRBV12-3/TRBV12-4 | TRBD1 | ASSTPDRGGLGYT
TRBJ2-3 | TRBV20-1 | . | SARLPGALPSTDTQY